The TCR beta chain described here comes from a study of cytomegalovirus exposure and HLA in healthy donors. Study details: The use of the same platform for the 110 or so validation repertoires and the approximately 670 first-cohort repertoires was reported by a later analysis.

The method was immunoSEQ multiplex PCR; TCRdb's version includes in-frame clones alone and lacks a portion of them. Among about 200,000 clones listed, approximately 80% were seen once. Overall study results and limits: According to a subsequent analysis, TCR clusters from the first cohort were inclined to appear together in the roughly 120 validation repertoires. Among TCR beta chains, those listed as cytomegalovirus-associated numbered approximately 150. In vitro confirmation showed a few CMV-associated chains to be CMV antigen specific.

The CDR3 runs to 13 residues. Concerning this clone itself: No antigen is known for it.

This chain uses TRBV21-1 with TRBJ2-7; TRBD1, the table's D call, was not compared with the DNA. TRBV21-1 is noted as a pseudogene. Sequencing used PBMCs. The sequence derives from a young woman in good health and CMV-seropositive. The CDR3 loop reads CASSKGQAYEQYF. DNA of the CDR3: TGTGCCAGCAGCAAAGGACAGGCCTACGAGCAGTACTTC.